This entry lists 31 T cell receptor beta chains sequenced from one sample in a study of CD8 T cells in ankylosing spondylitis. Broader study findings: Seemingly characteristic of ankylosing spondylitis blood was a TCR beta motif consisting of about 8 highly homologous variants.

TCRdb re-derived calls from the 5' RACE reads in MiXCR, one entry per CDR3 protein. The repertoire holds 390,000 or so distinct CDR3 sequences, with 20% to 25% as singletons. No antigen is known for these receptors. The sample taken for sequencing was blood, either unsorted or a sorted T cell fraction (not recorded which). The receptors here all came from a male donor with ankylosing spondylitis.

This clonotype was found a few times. CDR3 region: CASSGQYYGYTF. The CDR3, as DNA: TGTGCCAGCAGTGGACAGTACTATGGCTACACCTTC. The chain combines TRBV25-1 with TRBJ1-2; the D gene is possibly TRBD1 (5 bases). Germline lookup yields CDR1 MGHDK and CDR2 SYGVNS. There are 12 residues in the CDR3. The germline V and J ends were trimmed by 4 bases and 3 bases, with 6 bases remaining between them.

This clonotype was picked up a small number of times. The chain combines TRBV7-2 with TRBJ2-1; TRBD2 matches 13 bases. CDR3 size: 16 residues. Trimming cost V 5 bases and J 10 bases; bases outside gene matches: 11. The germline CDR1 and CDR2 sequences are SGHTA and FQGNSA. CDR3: CASSQRTSGGSREQFF. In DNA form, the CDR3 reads TGTGCCAGCAGCCAACGGACTAGCGGGGGATCCAGAGAGCAGTTCTTC.

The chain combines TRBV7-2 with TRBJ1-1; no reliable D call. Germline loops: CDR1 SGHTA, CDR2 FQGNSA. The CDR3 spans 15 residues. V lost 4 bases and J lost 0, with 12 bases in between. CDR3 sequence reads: CASSSQHQLNTEAFF. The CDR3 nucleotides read TGTGCCAGCAGCTCCCAACACCAGTTGAACACTGAAGCTTTCTTT.

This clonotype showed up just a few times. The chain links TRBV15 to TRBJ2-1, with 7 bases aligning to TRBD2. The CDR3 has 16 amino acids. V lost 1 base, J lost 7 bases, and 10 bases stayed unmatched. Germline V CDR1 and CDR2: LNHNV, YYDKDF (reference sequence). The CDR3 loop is CATSRGGLVLGNEQFF. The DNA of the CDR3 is TGTGCCACCAGCAGAGGCGGACTAGTTCTTGGGAATGAGCAGTTCTTC.

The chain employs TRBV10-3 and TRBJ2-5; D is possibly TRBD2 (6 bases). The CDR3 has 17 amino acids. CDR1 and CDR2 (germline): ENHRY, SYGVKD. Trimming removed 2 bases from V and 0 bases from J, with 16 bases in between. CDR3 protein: CAISEVRGVEYQETQYF. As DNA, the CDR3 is TGTGCCATCAGTGAGGTGCGCGGGGTGGAGTACCAAGAGACCCAGTACTTC.

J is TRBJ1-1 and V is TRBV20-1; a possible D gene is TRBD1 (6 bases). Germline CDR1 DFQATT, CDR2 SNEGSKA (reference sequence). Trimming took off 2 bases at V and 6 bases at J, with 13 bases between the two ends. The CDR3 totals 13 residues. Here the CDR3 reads CSARNPGGAEAFF. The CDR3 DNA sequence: TGCAGTGCTAGAAATCCGGGGGGCGCTGAAGCTTTCTTT.

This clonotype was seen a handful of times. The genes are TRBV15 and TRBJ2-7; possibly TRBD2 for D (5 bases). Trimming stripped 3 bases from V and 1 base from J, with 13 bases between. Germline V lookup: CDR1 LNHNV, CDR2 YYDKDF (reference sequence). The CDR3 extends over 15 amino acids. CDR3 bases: TGTGCCACCAGCAGCTTTTTTAGCGTATCCTACGAGCAGTACTTC. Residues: CATSSFFSVSYEQYF.

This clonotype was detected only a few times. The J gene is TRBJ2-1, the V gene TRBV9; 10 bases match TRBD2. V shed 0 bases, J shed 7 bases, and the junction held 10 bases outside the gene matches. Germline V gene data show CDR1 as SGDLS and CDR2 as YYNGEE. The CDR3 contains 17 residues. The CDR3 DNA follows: TGTGCCAGCAGCGTAGGAACTAGCGGGACCGATGGGAATGAGCAGTTCTTC. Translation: CASSVGTSGTDGNEQFF.

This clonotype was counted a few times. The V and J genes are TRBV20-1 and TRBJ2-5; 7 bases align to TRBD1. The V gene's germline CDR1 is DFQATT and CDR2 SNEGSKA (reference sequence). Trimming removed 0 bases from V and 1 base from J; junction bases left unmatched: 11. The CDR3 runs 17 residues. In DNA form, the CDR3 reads TGCAGTGCTAGAGATTTTAGGGGGCTGGAGACCCAAGAGACCCAGTACTTC. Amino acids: CSARDFRGLETQETQYF.

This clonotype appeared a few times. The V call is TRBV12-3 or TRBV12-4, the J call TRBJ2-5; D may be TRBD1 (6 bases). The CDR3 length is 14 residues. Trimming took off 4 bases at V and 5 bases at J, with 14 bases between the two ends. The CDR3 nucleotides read TGTGCCAGCAGTTCCTCTCAGGGGTTCGAGACCCAGTACTTC. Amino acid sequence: CASSSSQGFETQYF.

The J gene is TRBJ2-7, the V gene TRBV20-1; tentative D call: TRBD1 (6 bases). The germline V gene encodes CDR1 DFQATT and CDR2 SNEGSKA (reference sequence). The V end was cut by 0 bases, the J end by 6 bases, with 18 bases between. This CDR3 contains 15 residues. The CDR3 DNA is TGCAGTGCTAGAGATACGGGGCAGGGGATTGCCGAGCAGTACTTC. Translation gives CSARDTGQGIAEQYF.

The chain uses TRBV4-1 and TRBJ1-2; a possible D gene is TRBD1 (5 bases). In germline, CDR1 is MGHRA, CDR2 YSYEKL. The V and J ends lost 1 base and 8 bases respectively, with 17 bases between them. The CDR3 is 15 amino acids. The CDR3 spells CASSQATPGAGGYTF. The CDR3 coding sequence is TGCGCCAGCAGCCAAGCCACGCCTGGGGCGGGAGGCTACACCTTC.

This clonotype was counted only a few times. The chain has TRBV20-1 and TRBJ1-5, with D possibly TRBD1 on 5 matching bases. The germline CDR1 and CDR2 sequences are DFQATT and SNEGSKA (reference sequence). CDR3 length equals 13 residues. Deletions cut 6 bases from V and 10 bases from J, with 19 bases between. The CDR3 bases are TGCAGTGCAATTGATACAGGTCCTGCTCCCCAGCATTTT. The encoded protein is CSAIDTGPAPQHF.

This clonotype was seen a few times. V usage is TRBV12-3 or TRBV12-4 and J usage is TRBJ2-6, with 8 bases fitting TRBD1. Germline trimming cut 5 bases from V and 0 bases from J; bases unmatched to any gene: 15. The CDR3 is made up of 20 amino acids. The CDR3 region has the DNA TGTGCCAGCAGTCGCCTAGACAGGGGTATTCTTTTCTCTGGGGCCAACGTCCTGACTTTC. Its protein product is CASSRLDRGILFSGANVLTF.

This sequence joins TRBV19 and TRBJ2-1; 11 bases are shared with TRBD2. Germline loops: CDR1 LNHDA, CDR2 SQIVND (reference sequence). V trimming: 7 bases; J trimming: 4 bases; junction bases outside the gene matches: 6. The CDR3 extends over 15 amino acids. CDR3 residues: CASKLAGGHYNEQFF. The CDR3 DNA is TGTGCCAGTAAATTAGCGGGAGGGCATTACAATGAGCAGTTCTTC.

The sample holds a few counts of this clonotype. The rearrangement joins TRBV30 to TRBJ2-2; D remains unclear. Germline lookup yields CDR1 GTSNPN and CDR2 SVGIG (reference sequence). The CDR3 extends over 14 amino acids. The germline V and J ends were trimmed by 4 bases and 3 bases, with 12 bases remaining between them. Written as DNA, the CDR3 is TGTGCCTGGAACGACACCCCCTACACCGGGGAGCTGTTTTTT. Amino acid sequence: CAWNDTPYTGELFF.

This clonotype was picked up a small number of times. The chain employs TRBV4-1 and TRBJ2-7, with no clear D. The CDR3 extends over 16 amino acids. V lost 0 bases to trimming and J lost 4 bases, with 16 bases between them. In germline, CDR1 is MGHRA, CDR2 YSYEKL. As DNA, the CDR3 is TGCGCCAGCAGCCAAGATCTCCCTGGAGCTGGGTACGAGCAGTACTTC. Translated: CASSQDLPGAGYEQYF.

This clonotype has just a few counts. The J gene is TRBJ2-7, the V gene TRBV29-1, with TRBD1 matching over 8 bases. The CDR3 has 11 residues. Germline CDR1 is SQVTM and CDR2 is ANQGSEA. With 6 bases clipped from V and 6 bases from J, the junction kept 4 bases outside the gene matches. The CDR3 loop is CSVGDRTEQYF. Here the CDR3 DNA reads TGCAGCGTGGGGGACAGGACCGAGCAGTACTTC.

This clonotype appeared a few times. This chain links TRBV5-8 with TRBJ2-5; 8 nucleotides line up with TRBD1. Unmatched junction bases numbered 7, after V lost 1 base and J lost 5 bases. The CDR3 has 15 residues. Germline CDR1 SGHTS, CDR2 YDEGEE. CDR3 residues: CASSLYAGGLETQYF. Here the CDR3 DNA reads TGTGCCAGCAGCTTGTACGCAGGGGGCCTTGAGACCCAGTACTTC. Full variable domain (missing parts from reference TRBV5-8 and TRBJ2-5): EAGVTQSPTHLIKTRGQQATLRCSPISGHTSVYWYQQALGLGLQFLLWYDEGEERNRGNFPPRFSGRQFPNYSSELNVNALELEDSALYLCASSLYAGGLETQYFGPGTRLLVL.

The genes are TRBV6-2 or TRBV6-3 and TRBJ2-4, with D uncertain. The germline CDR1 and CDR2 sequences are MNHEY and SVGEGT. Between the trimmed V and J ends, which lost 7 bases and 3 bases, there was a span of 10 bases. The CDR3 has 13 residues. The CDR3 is CASKSTSKNIQYF. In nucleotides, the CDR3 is TGTGCCAGCAAGAGCACGAGCAAAAACATTCAGTACTTC.

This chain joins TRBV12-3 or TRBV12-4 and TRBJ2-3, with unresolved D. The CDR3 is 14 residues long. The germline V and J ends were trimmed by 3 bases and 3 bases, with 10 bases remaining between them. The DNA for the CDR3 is TGTGCCAGCAGTTTGAACGACCCTACAGATACGCAGTATTTT. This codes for CASSLNDPTDTQYF.

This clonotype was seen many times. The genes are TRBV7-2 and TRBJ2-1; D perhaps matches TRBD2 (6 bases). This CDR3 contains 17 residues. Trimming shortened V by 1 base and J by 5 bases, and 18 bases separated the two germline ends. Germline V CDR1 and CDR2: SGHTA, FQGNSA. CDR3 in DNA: TGTGCCAGCAGCTTAGAGCGAGGACTATCCCGCCACAATGAGCAGTTCTTC. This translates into CASSLERGLSRHNEQFF.

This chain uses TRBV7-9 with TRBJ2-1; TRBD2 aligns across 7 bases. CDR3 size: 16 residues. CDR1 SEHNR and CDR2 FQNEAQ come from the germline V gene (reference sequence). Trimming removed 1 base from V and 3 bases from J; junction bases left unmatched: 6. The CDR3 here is CASSLVSLAVYNEQFF. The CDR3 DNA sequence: TGTGCCAGCAGCTTAGTCTCCCTAGCGGTCTACAATGAGCAGTTCTTC.

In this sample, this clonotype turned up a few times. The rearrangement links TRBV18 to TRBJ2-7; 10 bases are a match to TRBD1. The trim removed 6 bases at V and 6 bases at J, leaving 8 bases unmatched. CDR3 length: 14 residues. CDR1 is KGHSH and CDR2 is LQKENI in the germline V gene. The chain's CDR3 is CASSPGTGEAEQYF. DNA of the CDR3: TGTGCCAGCTCTCCCGGGACAGGGGAAGCCGAGCAGTACTTC.

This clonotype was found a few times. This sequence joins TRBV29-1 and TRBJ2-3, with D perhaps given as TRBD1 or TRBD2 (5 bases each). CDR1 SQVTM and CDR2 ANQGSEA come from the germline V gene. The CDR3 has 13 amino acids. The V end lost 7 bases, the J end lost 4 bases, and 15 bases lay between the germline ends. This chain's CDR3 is CSAGAQRADTQYF. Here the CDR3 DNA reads TGCAGCGCCGGGGCCCAAAGGGCAGATACGCAGTATTTT.

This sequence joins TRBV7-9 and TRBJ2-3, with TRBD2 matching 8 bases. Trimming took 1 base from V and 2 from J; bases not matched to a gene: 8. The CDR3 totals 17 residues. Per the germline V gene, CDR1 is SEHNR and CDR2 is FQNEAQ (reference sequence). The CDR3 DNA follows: TGTGCCAGCAGCTTAGATAAAGCGGGAGCAAACACAGATACGCAGTATTTT. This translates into CASSLDKAGANTDTQYF.

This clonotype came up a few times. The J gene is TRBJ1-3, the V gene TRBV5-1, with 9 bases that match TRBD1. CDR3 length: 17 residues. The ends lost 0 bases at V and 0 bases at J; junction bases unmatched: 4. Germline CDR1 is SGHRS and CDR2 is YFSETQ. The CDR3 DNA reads TGCGCCAGCAGCTTGGAAGGGACAGGGTTCTCTGGAAACACCATATATTTT. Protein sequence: CASSLEGTGFSGNTIYF.

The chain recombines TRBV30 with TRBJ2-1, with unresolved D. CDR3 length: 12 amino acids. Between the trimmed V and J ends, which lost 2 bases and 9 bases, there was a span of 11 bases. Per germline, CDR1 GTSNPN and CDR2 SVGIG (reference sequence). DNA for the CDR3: TGTGCCTGGAGTTGGTTAGGCCGTGAGCAGTTCTTC. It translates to CAWSWLGREQFF. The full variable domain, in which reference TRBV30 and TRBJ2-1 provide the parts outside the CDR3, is SQTIHQWPATLVQPVGSPLSLECTVEGTSNPNLYWYRQAAGRGLQLLFYSVGIGQISSEVPQNLSASRPQDRQFILSSKKLLLSDSGFYLCAWSWLGREQFFGPGTRLTVL.

The CDR3 DNA follows: TGCAGCGTTGTGCCCTGGACTAGCGGGATACGTAGCGACGAGCAGTACTTC. It encodes CSVVPWTSGIRSDEQYF. The chain links TRBV29-1 to TRBJ2-7, with 12 positions matching TRBD2. The trim removed 4 bases at V and 5 bases at J, leaving 15 bases unmatched. The germline V gene encodes CDR1 SQVTM and CDR2 ANQGSEA. There are 17 residues in the CDR3.

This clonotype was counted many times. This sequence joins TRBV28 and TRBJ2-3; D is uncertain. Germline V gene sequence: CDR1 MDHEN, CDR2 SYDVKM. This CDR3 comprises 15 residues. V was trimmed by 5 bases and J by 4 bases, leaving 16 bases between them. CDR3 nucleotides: TGTGCCAGCAGTAAGTCGCTGACGGGTTCAGATACGCAGTATTTT. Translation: CASSKSLTGSDTQYF.

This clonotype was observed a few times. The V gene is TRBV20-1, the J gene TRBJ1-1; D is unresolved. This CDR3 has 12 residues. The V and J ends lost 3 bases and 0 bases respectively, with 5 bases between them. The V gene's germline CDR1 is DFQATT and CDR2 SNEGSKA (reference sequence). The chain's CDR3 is CSASNMNTEAFF. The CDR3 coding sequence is TGCAGTGCTAGTAACATGAACACTGAAGCTTTCTTT.